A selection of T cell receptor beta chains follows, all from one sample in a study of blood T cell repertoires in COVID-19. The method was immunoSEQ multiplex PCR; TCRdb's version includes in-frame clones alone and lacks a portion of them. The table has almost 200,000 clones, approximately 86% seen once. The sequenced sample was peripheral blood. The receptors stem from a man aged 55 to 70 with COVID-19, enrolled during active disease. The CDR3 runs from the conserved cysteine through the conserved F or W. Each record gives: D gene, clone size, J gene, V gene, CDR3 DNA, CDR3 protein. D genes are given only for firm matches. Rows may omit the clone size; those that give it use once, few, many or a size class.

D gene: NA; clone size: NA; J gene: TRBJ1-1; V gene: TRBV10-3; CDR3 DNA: TGTGCCATCAGTGAGTCGGCAGGGCACACTGAAGCTTTCTTT; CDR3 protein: CAISESAGHTEAFF
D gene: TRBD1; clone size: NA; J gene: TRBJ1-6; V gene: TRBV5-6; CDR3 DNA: TGTGCCAGCAGGACGACAGGGGTAGTTTCACCCCTCCACTTT; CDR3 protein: CASRTTGVVSPLHF
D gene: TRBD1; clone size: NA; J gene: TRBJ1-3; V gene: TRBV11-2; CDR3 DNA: TGTGCCAGCAGCCCGGACAGGGTCTCTGGAAACACCATATATTTT; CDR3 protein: CASSPDRVSGNTIYF
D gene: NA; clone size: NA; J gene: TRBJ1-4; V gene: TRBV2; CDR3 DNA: TGTGCCAGCAGTGGTGGGAGGTCTAATGAAAAACTGTTTTTT; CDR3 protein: CASSGGRSNEKLFF
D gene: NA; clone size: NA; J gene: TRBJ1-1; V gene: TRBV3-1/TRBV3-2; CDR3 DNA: TGTGCCAGCAGCCAAGTGGGAGGAGAGACTGAAGCTTTCTTT; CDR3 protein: CASSQVGGETEAFF
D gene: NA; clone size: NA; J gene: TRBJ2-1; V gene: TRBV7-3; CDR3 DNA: TGTGCCAGCAGCTTAAGTGGAGCCAACAATGAGCAGTTCTTC; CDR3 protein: CASSLSGANNEQFF
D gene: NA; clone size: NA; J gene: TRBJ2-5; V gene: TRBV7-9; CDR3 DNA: TGTGCCAGCAGCTTCGGGGGAGAGGCCGAGACCCAGTACTTC; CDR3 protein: CASSFGGEAETQYF
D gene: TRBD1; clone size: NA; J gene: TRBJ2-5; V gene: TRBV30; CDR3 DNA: TGTGCCTGGAGAACAACAGGGGTAGAGACCCAGTACTTC; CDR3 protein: CAWRTTGVETQYF
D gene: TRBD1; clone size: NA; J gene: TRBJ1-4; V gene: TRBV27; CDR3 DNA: TGTGCCAGCAGTTTAAAGACAGGGGCCCCATCAACTAATGAAAAACTGTTTTTT; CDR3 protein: CASSLKTGAPSTNEKLFF
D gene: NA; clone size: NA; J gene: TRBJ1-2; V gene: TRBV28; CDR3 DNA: TGTGCCAGCAGTAGACAGTCCTATGGCTACACCTTC; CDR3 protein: CASSRQSYGYTF
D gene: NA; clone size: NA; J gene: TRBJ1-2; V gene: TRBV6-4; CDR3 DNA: TGTGCCAGCAGTGACGGACTAAGCTATGGCTACACCTTC; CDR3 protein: CASSDGLSYGYTF
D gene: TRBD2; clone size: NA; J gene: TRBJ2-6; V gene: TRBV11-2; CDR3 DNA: TGTGCCAGCAGCTTGGGGGGGTACTCTGGGGCCAACGTCCTGACTTTC; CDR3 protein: CASSLGGYSGANVLTF
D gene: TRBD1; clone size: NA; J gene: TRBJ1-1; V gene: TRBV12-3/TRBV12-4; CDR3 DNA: TGTGCCAGCAGGACAGGGTTTAACGCTGAAGCTTTCTTT; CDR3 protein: CASRTGFNAEAFF
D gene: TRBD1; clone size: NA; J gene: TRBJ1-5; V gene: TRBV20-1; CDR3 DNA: TGCAGTGCTAGTAGGAGACAGGGGGGTCAGCCCCAGCATTTT; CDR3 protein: CSASRRQGGQPQHF
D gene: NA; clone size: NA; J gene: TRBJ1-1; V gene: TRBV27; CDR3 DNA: TGTGCCAGCAGTTCAAGGGGTGAAGCTTTCTTT; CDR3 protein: CASSSRGEAFF
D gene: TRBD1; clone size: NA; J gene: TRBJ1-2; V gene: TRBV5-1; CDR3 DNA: TGCGCCAGCAGCCCGGACAGGGGCAACTATGGCTACACCTTC; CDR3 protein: CASSPDRGNYGYTF
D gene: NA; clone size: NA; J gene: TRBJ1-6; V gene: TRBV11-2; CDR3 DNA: TGTGCCAGCATTGGGGCAGGGGCTAATTCACCCCTCCACTTT; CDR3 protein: CASIGAGANSPLHF
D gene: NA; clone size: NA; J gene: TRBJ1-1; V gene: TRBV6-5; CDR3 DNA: TGTGCCAGCAGTTATTTGGACAGGAACACTGAAGCTTTCTTT; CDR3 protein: CASSYLDRNTEAFF
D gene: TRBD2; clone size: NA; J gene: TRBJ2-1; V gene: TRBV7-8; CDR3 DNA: TGTGCCAGCAGCGCTAGCGGGCGGATAAATTACAATGAGCAGTTCTTC; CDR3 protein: CASSASGRINYNEQFF
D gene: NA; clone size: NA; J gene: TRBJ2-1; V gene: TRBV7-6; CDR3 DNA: TGTGCCAGCAGCGGGCTACAGTACAATGAGCAGTTCTTC; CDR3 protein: CASSGLQYNEQFF
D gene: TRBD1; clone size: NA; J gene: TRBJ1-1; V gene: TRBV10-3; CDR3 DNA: TGTGCCATCAGTGAAGGGACAGGGAGGACTGAAGCTTTCTTT; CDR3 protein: CAISEGTGRTEAFF
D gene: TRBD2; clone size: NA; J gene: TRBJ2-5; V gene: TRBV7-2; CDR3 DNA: TGTGCCAGCAGCCCAACCGGGACTACGTCCTCCCGAAAGACCCAGTACTTC; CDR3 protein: CASSPTGTTSSRKTQYF
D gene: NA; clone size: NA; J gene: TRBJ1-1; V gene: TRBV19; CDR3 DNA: TGTGCCAGTAGTCTAGGCTCAGGGGCCACTGAAGCTTTCTTT; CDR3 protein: CASSLGSGATEAFF
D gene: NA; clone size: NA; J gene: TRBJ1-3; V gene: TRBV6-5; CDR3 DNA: TGTGCCAGCAGTATTGGTGGGGGCGCTGGAAACACCATATATTTT; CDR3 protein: CASSIGGGAGNTIYF
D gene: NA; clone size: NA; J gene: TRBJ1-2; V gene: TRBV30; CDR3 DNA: TGTGCCCATTCACAAGGGGCTGGCTACACCTTC; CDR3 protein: CAHSQGAGYTF
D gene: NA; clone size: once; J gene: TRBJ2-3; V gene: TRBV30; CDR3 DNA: TGTGCCTGGATACAGGTTGGCGATACGCAGTATTTT; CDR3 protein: CAWIQVGDTQYF
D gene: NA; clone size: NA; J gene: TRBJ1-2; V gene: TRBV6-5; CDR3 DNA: TGTGCCAGCAGTACCGACAGGAACTATGGCTACACCTTC; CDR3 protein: CASSTDRNYGYTF
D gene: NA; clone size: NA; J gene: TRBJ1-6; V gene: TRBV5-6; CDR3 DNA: TGTGCCAGCACTAAGGGGCAGTATAATTCACCCCTCCACTTT; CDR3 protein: CASTKGQYNSPLHF
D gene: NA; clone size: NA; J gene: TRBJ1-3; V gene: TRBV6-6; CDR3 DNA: TGTGCCAGCAGTTTCACAGGGAGCTCTGGAAACACCATATATTTT; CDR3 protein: CASSFTGSSGNTIYF
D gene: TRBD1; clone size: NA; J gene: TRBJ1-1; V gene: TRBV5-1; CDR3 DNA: TGCGCCAGCAGCTTGCGAGGGGACAGGGTAACTGAAGCTTTCTTT; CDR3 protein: CASSLRGDRVTEAFF
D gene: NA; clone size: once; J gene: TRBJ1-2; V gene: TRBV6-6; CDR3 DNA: TGTGCCAGCAGTAGCTCAGGCTCCATTGCCTATGGCTACACCTTC; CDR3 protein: CASSSSGSIAYGYTF
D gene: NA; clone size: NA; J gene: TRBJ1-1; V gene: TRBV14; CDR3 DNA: TGTGCCAGCAGCGAGTATCAGGGGATGAACACTGAAGCTTTCTTT; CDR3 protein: CASSEYQGMNTEAFF
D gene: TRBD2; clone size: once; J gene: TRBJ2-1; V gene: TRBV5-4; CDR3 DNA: TGTGCCAGCAGTTCACTAGCGGGAGTTGGTGAGCAGTTCTTC; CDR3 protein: CASSSLAGVGEQFF
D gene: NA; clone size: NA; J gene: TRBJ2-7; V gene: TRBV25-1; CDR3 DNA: TGTGCCACCTCCCTCCCAGGTTCCTACGAGCAGTACTTC; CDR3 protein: CATSLPGSYEQYF
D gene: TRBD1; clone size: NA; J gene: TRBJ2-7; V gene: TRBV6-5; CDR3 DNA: TGTGCCAGCAGTTACTCGAGCGCGGGACAGGGAAACGAGCAGTACTTC; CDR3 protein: CASSYSSAGQGNEQYF
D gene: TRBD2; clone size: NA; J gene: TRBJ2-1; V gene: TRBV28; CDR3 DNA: TGTGCCAGCAGTTCGACTAGCGGGGCCAATGAGCAGTTCTTC; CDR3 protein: CASSSTSGANEQFF
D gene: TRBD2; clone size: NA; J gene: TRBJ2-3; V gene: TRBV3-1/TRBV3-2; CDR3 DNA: TGTGCCAGCAGCCCCTTAGTAGCGGGGAGCACAGATACGCAGTATTTT; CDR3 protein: CASSPLVAGSTDTQYF
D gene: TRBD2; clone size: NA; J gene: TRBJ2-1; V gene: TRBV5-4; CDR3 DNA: TGTGCCAGCAGCCCGGTAGCGGGAGGGCCATATGAGCAGTTCTTC; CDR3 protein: CASSPVAGGPYEQFF
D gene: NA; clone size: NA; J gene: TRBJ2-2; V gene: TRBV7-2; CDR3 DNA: TGTGCCAGCAGCCCCCCAGGGACCGGGGAGCTGTTTTTT; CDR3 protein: CASSPPGTGELFF
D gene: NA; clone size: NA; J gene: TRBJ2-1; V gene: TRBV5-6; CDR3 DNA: TGTGCCAGCAGCTTGCACCTCGGACAGAACCTATACAATGAGCAGTTCTTC; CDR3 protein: CASSLHLGQNLYNEQFF
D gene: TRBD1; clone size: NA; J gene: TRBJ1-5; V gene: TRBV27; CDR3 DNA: TGTGCCAGCAGTCCCGGGACAGGGAAAGGTTCCCCCAATCAGCCCCAGCATTTT; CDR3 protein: CASSPGTGKGSPNQPQHF
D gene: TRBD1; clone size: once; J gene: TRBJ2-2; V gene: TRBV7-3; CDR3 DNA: TGTGCCAGCAGCCCAACCCGTCGACAGGGTATGGGGGAGCTGTTTTTT; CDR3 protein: CASSPTRRQGMGELFF
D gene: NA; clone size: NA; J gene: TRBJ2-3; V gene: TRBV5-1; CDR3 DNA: TGCGCCAGCAGCCCAGGGTTAGGAGATACGCAGTATTTT; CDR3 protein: CASSPGLGDTQYF
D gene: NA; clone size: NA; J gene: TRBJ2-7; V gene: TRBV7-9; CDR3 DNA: TGTGCCAGCAGGGAAAAGGTGGGATCGGGGGAGCAGTACTTC; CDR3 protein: CASREKVGSGEQYF
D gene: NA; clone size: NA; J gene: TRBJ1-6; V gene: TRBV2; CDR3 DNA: TGTGCCAGCAGTGAACAGGGAAACAATTCACCCCTCCACTTT; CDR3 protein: CASSEQGNNSPLHF
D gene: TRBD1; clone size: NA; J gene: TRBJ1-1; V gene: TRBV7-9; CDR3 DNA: TGTGCCAGCAGCTTGCAGGGGGCAAATAAAGCTTTCTTT; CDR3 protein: CASSLQGANKAFF